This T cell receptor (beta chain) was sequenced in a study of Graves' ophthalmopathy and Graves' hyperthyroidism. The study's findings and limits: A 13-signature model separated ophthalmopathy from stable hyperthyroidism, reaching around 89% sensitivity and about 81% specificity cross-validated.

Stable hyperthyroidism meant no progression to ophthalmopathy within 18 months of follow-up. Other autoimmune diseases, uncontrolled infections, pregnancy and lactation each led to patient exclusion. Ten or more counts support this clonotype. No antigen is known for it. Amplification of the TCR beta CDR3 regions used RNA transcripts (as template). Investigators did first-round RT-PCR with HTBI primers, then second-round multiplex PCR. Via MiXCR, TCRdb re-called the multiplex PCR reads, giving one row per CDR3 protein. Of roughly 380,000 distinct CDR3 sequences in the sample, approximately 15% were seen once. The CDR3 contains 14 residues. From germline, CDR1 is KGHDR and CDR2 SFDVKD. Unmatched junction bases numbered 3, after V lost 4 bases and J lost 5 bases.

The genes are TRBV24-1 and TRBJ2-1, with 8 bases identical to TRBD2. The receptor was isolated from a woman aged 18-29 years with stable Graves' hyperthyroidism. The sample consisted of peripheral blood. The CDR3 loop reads CATSDAGGDNEQFF. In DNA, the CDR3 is TGTGCCACCAGTGACGCGGGGGGTGACAATGAGCAGTTCTTC.